A selection of T cell receptor beta chains follows, all from one sample in a study of blood T cell repertoires in COVID-19. Data came from immunoSEQ multiplex PCR; TCRdb stores just in-frame clones and leaves some out. This sample has tens of thousands of clones; approximately 88% occur once, and the top ten carry about 13%. The sample was peripheral blood. Receptor source: a human donor with active COVID-19. The donor label of this sample is uncertain. The conserved cysteine and the conserved F or W are not part of the CDR3 here. Fields, in order: D gene, V gene, J gene, CDR3 protein. A D gene is named only where the DNA matches it firmly.

TRBD2	TRBV27	TRBJ2-7	ASRGLAGGPVYEQY
TRBD1	TRBV18	TRBJ1-5	ASSPSGGGAGQPQH
TRBD2	TRBV7-9	TRBJ2-1	ASTPPSGVYNEQF
TRBD1	TRBV7-6	TRBJ1-5	ASSSTGGNQPQH
NA	TRBV2	TRBJ1-4	ASRTSAGGGPTNEKLF
NA	TRBV30	TRBJ2-7	AWSAQGYEQY
NA	TRBV6-5	TRBJ2-5	ASQGQETQY
NA	TRBV4-1	TRBJ2-5	ASSQDTRVNQETQY
NA	TRBV7-9	TRBJ2-2	ASSLAVGELF
NA	TRBV2	TRBJ1-1	ASSATGTNTEAF
NA	TRBV27	TRBJ1-4	ASSFRPMNEKLF
TRBD1	TRBV5-1	TRBJ2-1	ASSLTGTGIYNEQF
TRBD1	TRBV18	TRBJ2-1	ASSPGQANEQF
TRBD1	TRBV5-1	TRBJ2-5	ASSRQGQGETQY
TRBD1	TRBV4-3	TRBJ2-3	ASSQEVAGGGTQY
TRBD1	TRBV2	TRBJ2-7	ASSVQGANEQY
NA	TRBV10-3	TRBJ1-2	AIREQVGAYGYT
NA	TRBV24-1	TRBJ2-5	ATSDLGSRETQY
TRBD2	TRBV18	TRBJ2-7	ASSPGLAGSYEQY
TRBD2	TRBV5-4	TRBJ2-7	ASSLGTTYEQY
TRBD2	TRBV7-3	TRBJ2-1	ASSLTGGSAPSYNEQF
NA	TRBV28	TRBJ1-5	ASRFGSRGSNQPQH
NA	TRBV6-5	TRBJ2-2	ASRATRSTGELF
TRBD1	TRBV29-1	TRBJ2-3	SVAQGADTQY
TRBD1	TRBV18	TRBJ1-1	ASSPFETGVGTEAF
NA	TRBV7-8	TRBJ1-5	ASSLVGGLIGQPQH
NA	TRBV7-2	TRBJ2-1	ASSPRVYNEQF
NA	TRBV5-1	TRBJ1-4	ASRQGPNEKLF
TRBD1	TRBV5-1	TRBJ2-1	ASSRAGQDNNEQF
TRBD2	TRBV9	TRBJ2-2	ASSGVAGGRTGELF
TRBD2	TRBV10-3	TRBJ2-5	AISESALAGGEETQY
NA	TRBV9	TRBJ2-3	ASSVEPWREKGTQY
TRBD1	TRBV5-1	TRBJ2-3	ASSLARQGASTDTQY
TRBD2	TRBV9	TRBJ2-1	ASSVGSGIYNEQF
TRBD1	TRBV6-2/TRBV6-3	TRBJ1-3	ASSRTDRGTGNTIY
NA	TRBV25-1	TRBJ2-2	ASSDPSGSTGELF
TRBD2	TRBV4-1	TRBJ2-3	ASSRRRSGDHTDTQY
TRBD2	TRBV5-4	TRBJ2-5	ASSRGGDLETQY
TRBD1	TRBV6-2/TRBV6-3	TRBJ2-7	ASSDRRTGLGEQY
TRBD1	TRBV4-2	TRBJ2-7	ASSQVYRGPYEQY
NA	TRBV21-1	TRBJ2-3	ASSKEPFPGATDTQY
NA	TRBV15	TRBJ2-7	ATSPGLRYEQY
TRBD1	TRBV9	TRBJ2-7	ASSEGADRARDQSYEQY
NA	TRBV15	TRBJ2-3	ATSREGGYSTDTQY
NA	TRBV5-6	TRBJ2-7	ASSLARGYEQY
TRBD1	TRBV2	TRBJ2-5	ASGTGVWETQY
TRBD1	TRBV18	TRBJ2-7	ASSPDRESSYEQY
NA	TRBV27	TRBJ2-3	ASSARTDTQY
NA	TRBV3-1/TRBV3-2	TRBJ2-6	ASSRRASGTGANVLT
TRBD1	TRBV5-1	TRBJ2-1	ASSLEGGPYNEQF
NA	TRBV5-1	TRBJ2-1	ASSLPGSSYNEQF
NA	TRBV9	TRBJ2-1	ASSPTHNEQF
NA	TRBV6-5	TRBJ1-2	ASRLGEGIYGYT
NA	TRBV7-8	TRBJ2-5	ASSLGSREYQETQY